The present T cell receptor (beta chain) was sequenced within a study of chemoradiotherapy in HPV16-positive cancers. Study at large: Candidate HPV-specific clones and shared TCR motifs came from two HPV16-positive patients. Regarding the study as a whole: In HPV16-positive patients, HPV-responsive T-cell expansion tracked better recurrence-free survival. During treatment, candidate HPV-specific clones and E7-related motifs expanded in tumor. HPV-specific T cells were functionally defined from only a couple of HPV16-positive patients.

Method: immunoSEQ multiplex PCR; TCRdb's copy keeps in-frame clones and lacks some. Of roughly 15,000 clones in the sample, 78% were seen once. V shed 4 bases and J shed 4 bases, with 13 bases lying between them. The germline V gene has CDR1 SQVTM and CDR2 ANQGSEA. The length of the CDR3 is 13 residues. Of note for this clone: Its antigen is not identified.

The clonotype was recovered from a human donor with HPV-associated anogenital cancer. Sampling was carried out from a patient who underwent chemoradiotherapy. This sequence joins TRBV29-1 and TRBJ1-1, with a tentative D call TRBD1 (5 bases). CDR3 DNA sequence: TGCAGCGTTGCGTCGGGGGGGGTCACTGAAGCTTTCTTT. It translates to CSVASGGVTEAFF. Combining the CDR3 with reference TRBV29-1 and TRBJ1-1 gives the whole variable domain SAVISQKPSRDICQRGTSLTIQCQVDSQVTMMFWYRQQPGQSLTLIATANQGSEATYESGFVIDKFPISRPNLTFSTLTVSNMSPEDSSIYLCSVASGGVTEAFFGQGTRLTVV.